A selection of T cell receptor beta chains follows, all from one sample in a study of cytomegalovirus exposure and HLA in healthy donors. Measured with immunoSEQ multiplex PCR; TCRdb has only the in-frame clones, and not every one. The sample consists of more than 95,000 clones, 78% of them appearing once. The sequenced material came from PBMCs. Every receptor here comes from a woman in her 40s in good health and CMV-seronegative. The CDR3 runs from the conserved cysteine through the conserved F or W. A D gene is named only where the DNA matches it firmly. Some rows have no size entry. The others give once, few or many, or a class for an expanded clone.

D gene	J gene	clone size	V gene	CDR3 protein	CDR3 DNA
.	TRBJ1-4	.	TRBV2	CASSRGGEKLFF	TGTGCCAGCAGCAGGGGAGGGGAAAAACTGTTTTTT
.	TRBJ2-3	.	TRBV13	CASSFPSSGDTQYF	TGTGCCAGCAGCTTTCCCTCTTCGGGAGATACGCAGTATTTT
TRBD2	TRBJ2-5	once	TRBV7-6	CASSYGLAGQETQYF	TGTGCCAGCAGCTACGGACTAGCGGGGCAAGAGACCCAGTACTTC
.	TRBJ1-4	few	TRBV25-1	CASSEVSTGREEKLFF	TGTGCCAGCAGTGAAGTTAGTACAGGGAGGGAAGAAAAACTGTTTTTT
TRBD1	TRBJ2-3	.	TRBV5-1	CASSWGDRGNTDTQYF	TGCGCCAGCAGCTGGGGGGACAGGGGGAACACAGATACGCAGTATTTT
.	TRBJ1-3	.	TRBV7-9	CSSSLMGAGLHSGNTIYF	TGTTCCAGCAGCCTGATGGGCGCTGGGCTACACTCTGGAAACACCATATATTTT
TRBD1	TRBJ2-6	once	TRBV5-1	CASSGQGAGANVLTF	TGCGCCAGCAGCGGACAGGGGGCTGGGGCCAACGTCCTGACTTTC
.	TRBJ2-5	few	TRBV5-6	CASSRGSETQYF	TGTGCCAGCAGCCGTGGGAGCGAGACCCAGTACTTC
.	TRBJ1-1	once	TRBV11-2	CASSPVGGGLDTEAFF	TGTGCCAGCAGCCCCGTCGGCGGGGGCCTTGACACTGAAGCTTTCTTT
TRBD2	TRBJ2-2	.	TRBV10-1	CASSQRGVSAGELFF	TGCGCCAGCAGTCAGCGGGGAGTATCTGCCGGGGAGCTGTTTTTT
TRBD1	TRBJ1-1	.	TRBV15	CATHPKGAPRMNTEAFF	TGTGCCACCCACCCAAAGGGGGCGCCGAGGATGAACACTGAAGCTTTCTTT
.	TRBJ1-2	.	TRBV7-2	CASSLLGYYGYTF	TGTGCCAGCAGCTTATTGGGCTACTATGGCTACACCTTC
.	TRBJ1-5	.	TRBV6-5	CASSLQYGGNQPQHF	TGTGCCAGCAGTCTACAGTACGGGGGAAATCAGCCCCAGCATTTT
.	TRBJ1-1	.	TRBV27	CASSVTGGNTEAFF	TGTGCCAGCAGTGTCACAGGTGGTAACACTGAAGCTTTCTTT
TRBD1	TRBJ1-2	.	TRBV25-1	CASSELGQDGSYGYTF	TGTGCCAGCAGTGAATTGGGACAGGACGGATCCTATGGCTACACCTTC
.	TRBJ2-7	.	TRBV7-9	CASSPSAQGPFYEQYF	TGTGCCAGCAGCCCCTCCGCCCAGGGCCCCTTCTACGAGCAGTACTTC
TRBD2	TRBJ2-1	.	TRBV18	CASSPAGGPGNEQFF	TGTGCCAGCTCACCAGCGGGAGGGCCTGGAAATGAGCAGTTCTTC
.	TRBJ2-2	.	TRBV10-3	CAISEPRGATGELFF	TGTGCCATCAGCGAACCTCGGGGAGCAACTGGGGAGCTGTTTTTT
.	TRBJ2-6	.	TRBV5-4	CASSLEVVGANGLTF	TGTGCCAGCAGCTTAGAGGTTGTTGGGGCCAACGGCCTGACTTTC
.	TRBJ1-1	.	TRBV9	CASSVVGTEAFF	TGTGCCAGCAGCGTAGTCGGCACTGAAGCTTTCTTT
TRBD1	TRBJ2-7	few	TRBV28	CASSTASGTDKYEQYF	TGTGCCAGCAGCACCGCGTCCGGGACAGATAAATACGAGCAGTACTTC
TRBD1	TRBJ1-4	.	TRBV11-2	CASSHLESTGRAEKLFF	TGTGCCAGCAGCCACCTAGAGTCGACAGGGAGAGCGGAAAAACTGTTTTTT
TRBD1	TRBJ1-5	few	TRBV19	CASSTNRDRGVQPQHF	TGTGCCAGTAGTACAAACCGGGACAGGGGGGTTCAGCCCCAGCATTTT
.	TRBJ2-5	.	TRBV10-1	CASSLTEGEQYF	TGCGCCAGCAGTTTAACAGAGGGTGAGCAGTACTTC
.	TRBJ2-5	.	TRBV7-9	CASSLGARVQYF	TGTGCCAGCAGCTTAGGGGCCCGCGTGCAGTACTTC
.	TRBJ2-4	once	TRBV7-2	CASSFRTEDIQYF	TGTGCCAGCAGCTTCCGGACAGAGGACATTCAGTACTTC
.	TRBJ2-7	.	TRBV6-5	CASSYSTGSLYEQYF	TGTGCCAGCAGTTACAGTACCGGGTCCCTCTACGAGCAGTACTTC
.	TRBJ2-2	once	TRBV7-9	CASRDRTARQNTGELFF	TGTGCCAGCAGGGACCGGACAGCTAGACAAAACACCGGGGAGCTGTTTTTT
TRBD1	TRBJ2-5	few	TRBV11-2	CASSRNPPGTGGETQYF	TGTGCCAGCAGCCGTAACCCACCCGGGACAGGGGGAGAGACCCAGTACTTC
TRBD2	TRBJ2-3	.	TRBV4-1	CASSQEASGTDTQYF	TGCGCCAGCAGCCAAGAGGCTAGCGGGACAGATACGCAGTATTTT
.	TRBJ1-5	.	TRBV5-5	CASSTYGGFDQPQHF	TGTGCCAGCAGTACATACGGGGGATTTGATCAGCCCCAGCATTTT
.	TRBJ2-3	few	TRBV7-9	CASSLVGAGDTQYF	TGTGCCAGCAGCTTAGTTGGAGCGGGAGATACGCAGTATTTT
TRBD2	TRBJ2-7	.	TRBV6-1	CASSGLAERRSYEQYF	TGTGCCAGCAGTGGTCTAGCGGAACGAAGATCCTACGAGCAGTACTTC
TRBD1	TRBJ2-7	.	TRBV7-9	CASSLTQTGSKSYEQYF	TGTGCCAGCAGCTTAACCCAGACAGGGTCAAAATCCTACGAGCAGTACTTC
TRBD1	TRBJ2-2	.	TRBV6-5	CASSYGTDQGTGELFF	TGTGCCAGCAGTTACGGGACAGACCAAGGGACCGGGGAGCTGTTTTTT
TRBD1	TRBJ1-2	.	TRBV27	CASSLTGGNGYTF	TGTGCCAGCAGTTTGACAGGGGGCAACGGCTACACCTTC
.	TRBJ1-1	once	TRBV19	CASSKREALTEAFF	TGTGCCAGTAGTAAAAGAGAGGCTCTCACTGAAGCTTTCTTT
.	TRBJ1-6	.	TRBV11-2	CASSLERWGSPLHF	TGTGCCAGCAGCTTAGAGAGGTGGGGCTCACCCCTCCACTTT
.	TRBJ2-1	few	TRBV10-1	CASSDIQGWGEQFF	TGCGCCAGCAGTGATATACAGGGATGGGGTGAGCAGTTCTTC
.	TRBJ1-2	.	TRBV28	CASEGLNYGYTF	TGTGCCAGCGAGGGCTTAAACTATGGCTACACCTTC
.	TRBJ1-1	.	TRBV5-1	CASSSRGMNTEAFF	TGCGCCAGCAGCTCCCGGGGGATGAACACTGAAGCTTTCTTT